The 23 T cell receptor beta chains given below trace back to one sample, sequenced in a study of post-analysis software for immune sequencing data. Study-level results: Patients had higher frequencies than controls of a few TRBV segments, including TRBV5-6, TRBV5-1 and TRBV20-1.

Prepared libraries of TCR beta cDNA carried unique molecular identifiers. A single record per CDR3 protein comes from TCRdb applying MiXCR to the PCR reads. The sample has some 690,000 distinct CDR3 sequences, just under 30% seen once. No antigen has been assigned to these receptors. The specimen was blood. Every receptor here comes from a girl between 10 and 17 years old with multiple sclerosis.

This clonotype showed up just once. The genes are TRBV18 and TRBJ2-3; D unresolved. Trimming removed 3 bases at V and 4 bases at J, with 11 bases between. The germline V gene encodes CDR1 KGHSH and CDR2 LQKENI. The CDR3 totals 14 residues. CDR3 bases: TGTGCCAGCTCACCGGTAGGAAACCCAGATACGCAGTATTTT. Its translation is CASSPVGNPDTQYF.

This clonotype was counted between two and nine times. J is TRBJ1-5 and V is TRBV7-9; D might be TRBD1 (5 bases). The germline V and J ends were trimmed by 7 bases and 2 bases, with 18 bases remaining between them. The CDR3 has 16 amino acids. Germline assignment: CDR1 SEHNR and CDR2 FQNEAQ (reference sequence). This CDR3 reads CASTPGGVFGNQPQHF. DNA of the CDR3: TGTGCCAGCACCCCTGGGGGGGTTTTTGGCAATCAGCCCCAGCATTTT.

This clonotype was counted only a few times. The V and J genes are TRBV29-1 and TRBJ2-7; perhaps TRBD1 as D (6 bases). Trimming pared 6 bases from V and 0 bases from J, leaving 18 bases between. The CDR3 totals 15 residues. The germline gives CDR1 SQVTM, CDR2 ANQGSEA. For the CDR3, the DNA is TGCAGCGTATGTTTTCGGGACAAAAGCTCCTACGAGCAGTACTTC. It translates to CSVCFRDKSSYEQYF.

This clonotype was seen more than once but under ten times. The chain uses TRBV28 and TRBJ2-7, with a possible D match to TRBD2 (6 bases). The CDR3 consists of 14 residues. The germline V gene encodes CDR1 MDHEN and CDR2 SYDVKM. With 2 bases removed from V and 6 bases from J, the gap between germline ends came to 14 bases. CDR3 DNA sequence: TGTGCCAGCAGTTTACTTGGCGGGATCCGCGAGCAGTACTTC. This gives the protein CASSLLGGIREQYF.

As to this clonotype: One junction end does not reproduce the germline sequence, and a read error may be involved. This rearrangement joins TRBV3-1 to TRBJ1-1, with 8 bases fitting TRBD1. Germline V lookup: CDR1 LGHDT, CDR2 YNNKEL (reference sequence). There are 15 residues in the CDR3. CDR3: CASSQGTGMNTKAFF. DNA of the CDR3: TGTGCCAGCAGCCAAGGGACAGGGATGAACACTAAAGCTTTCTTT.

V usage is TRBV7-8 and J usage is TRBJ1-1; D unclear. Germline CDR1 reads SGHVS; CDR2 reads FQNEAQ. V was shortened by 2 bases and J by 0 bases, with 16 bases between the two germline ends. CDR3 length equals 17 residues. CDR3 nucleotide sequence: TGTGCCAGCAGCTTATGGGCAGCTAAAACGATGAACACTGAAGCTTTCTTT. As protein: CASSLWAAKTMNTEAFF.

The J gene is TRBJ2-1, the V gene TRBV6-2 or TRBV6-3; D is possibly TRBD1 (5 bases). CDR3 length: 15 residues. CDR1 is MNHEY, CDR2 SVGEGT, per germline. The germline V and J ends were trimmed by 5 bases and 7 bases, with 18 bases remaining between them. The CDR3 here is CASSPPGRVWNEQFF. The CDR3 DNA is TGTGCCAGCAGTCCCCCCGGCAGGGTTTGGAATGAGCAGTTCTTC.

Only a few counts were recorded for this clonotype. This rearrangement joins TRBV5-5 to TRBJ2-1; 7 bases line up with TRBD1. Trimming at V came to 0 bases and at J to 7 bases, leaving 4 bases not matched to a gene. Germline values: CDR1 SGHKS, CDR2 YYEKEE (reference sequence). This CDR3 comprises 14 residues. DNA for the CDR3: TGTGCCAGCAGCTTGGTGACAGGGATTAATGAGCAGTTCTTC. Its translation: CASSLVTGINEQFF. Variable domain in full (rest from reference TRBV5-5 and TRBJ2-1): DAGVTQSPTHLIKTRGQQVTLRCSPISGHKSVSWYQQVLGQGPQFIFQYYEKEERGRGNFPDRFSARQFPNYSSELNVNALLLGDSALYLCASSLVTGINEQFFGPGTRLTVL.

This clonotype came up a few times. The genes are TRBV20-1 and TRBJ2-5; D remains unclear. Germline V gene data show CDR1 as DFQATT and CDR2 as SNEGSKA (reference sequence). The V gene lost 0 bases and the J gene lost 2 bases, with 10 bases spanning the gap. The CDR3 is 14 residues long. CDR3 protein: CSARDFGGQETQYF. The CDR3 nucleotides read TGCAGTGCTAGAGATTTTGGTGGGCAAGAGACCCAGTACTTC.

This clonotype came up a few times. The chain is built from TRBV9 and TRBJ1-6; 9 bases match TRBD1. The germline V gene encodes CDR1 SGDLS and CDR2 YYNGEE. CDR3 length: 14 residues. V lost 3 bases, J lost 9 bases, and 4 bases stayed unmatched. CDR3 nucleotides: TGTGCCAGCAGCGCGGGACAGGGAGCTTCACCCCTCCACTTT. It yields the protein CASSAGQGASPLHF. Looking up the rest from reference TRBV9 and TRBJ1-6 gives the full variable domain: DSGVTQTPKHLITATGQRVTLRCSPRSGDLSVYWYQQSLDQGLQFLIQYYNGEERAKGNILERFSAQQFPDLHSELNLSSLELGDSALYFCASSAGQGASPLHFGNGTRLTVT.

The V gene is TRBV12-5, the J gene TRBJ1-2; a possible D gene is TRBD1 (6 bases). The germline V gene has CDR1 LGHNT and CDR2 FRNRAP. V was clipped by 5 bases and J by 5 bases, with 9 bases between them. The CDR3 extends over 12 amino acids. CDR3 residues: CASGLGQYGYTF. The CDR3 DNA sequence: TGTGCTAGTGGTCTCGGACAGTATGGCTACACCTTC.

The chain couples TRBV10-3 to TRBJ2-5; 9 positions match TRBD2. The last part of the DNA fits TRBJ2-1 better; the J call may be wrong. Germline CDR1 reads ENHRY; CDR2 reads SYGVKD. CDR3 size: 15 residues. The CDR3, as DNA: TGTGCCATCAGTGAGTTAGGGACTAGCAGGGAGACCCAGTTCTTC. Its protein is CAISELGTSRETQFF.

This chain connects TRBV5-1 to TRBJ2-1, with TRBD2 matching over 7 bases. Trimming removed 4 bases from V and 2 bases from J; junction bases left unmatched: 9. This CDR3 is built from 16 residues. Per germline, CDR1 SGHRS and CDR2 YFSETQ. The CDR3 nucleotides are TGCGCCAGCAGCCCCATCTCAGCGGGGACCTACAATGAGCAGTTCTTC. Amino acid sequence: CASSPISAGTYNEQFF. Based on the CDR3 plus reference TRBV5-1 and TRBJ2-1, the full variable domain is KAGVTQTPRYLIKTRGQQVTLSCSPISGHRSVSWYQQTPGQGLQFLFEYFSETQRNKGNFPGRFSGRQFSNSRSEMNVSTLELGDSALYLCASSPISAGTYNEQFFGPGTRLTVL.

This clonotype has ten or more counts. The chain uses TRBV2 and TRBJ2-4, with D hard to call. The germline gives CDR1 SNHLY, CDR2 FYNNEI. Trimming removed 8 bases at V and 1 base at J, with 9 bases between. The CDR3 sequence is 13 residues long. The CDR3 DNA reads as TGTGCCAGCCGCTTAGGGGCCAAAAACATTCAGTACTTC. Protein sequence: CASRLGAKNIQYF.

This clonotype was counted between two and nine times. This rearrangement joins TRBV9 to TRBJ2-1, with D possibly TRBD1 on 5 matching bases. This CDR3 comprises 13 residues. Germline V gene sequence: CDR1 SGDLS, CDR2 YYNGEE. V lost 4 bases and J lost 10, with 15 bases in between. Here the CDR3 reads CASSPWQGFEQFF. The CDR3 nucleotides read TGTGCCAGCAGCCCCTGGCAGGGATTCGAGCAGTTCTTC.

V is TRBV12-3 or TRBV12-4 and J is TRBJ2-7; D remains ambiguous. This CDR3 has 11 residues. Trimming took off 5 bases at V and 6 bases at J, with 8 bases between the two ends. CDR3 region: CASSQWIEQYF. The CDR3 DNA is TGTGCCAGCAGTCAATGGATCGAGCAGTACTTC.

The V call is TRBV7-9, the J call TRBJ2-1; 7 bases agree with TRBD1. Germline CDR1 SEHNR, CDR2 FQNEAQ (reference sequence). The V segment lost 5 bases and the J segment 3 bases; nucleotides outside the gene matches: 10. CDR3 length: 16 amino acids. The CDR3 loop is CASSPMTGIFYNEQFF. The CDR3 region has the DNA TGTGCCAGCAGCCCGATGACAGGGATATTCTACAATGAGCAGTTCTTC.

The sample holds many counts of this clonotype. This rearrangement joins TRBV12-3 or TRBV12-4 to TRBJ2-7; 12 bases align to TRBD1. The length of the CDR3 is 15 residues. The junction had 7 bases not matched to a gene; V was cut back by 5 bases and J by 5 bases. The CDR3 sequence: CASSTGTGGQHEQYF. The CDR3 nucleotides read TGTGCCAGCAGTACCGGGACAGGGGGCCAACACGAGCAGTACTTC.

At least ten counts were recorded for this clonotype. The V call is TRBV12-3 or TRBV12-4, the J call TRBJ2-1, with 12 bases matching TRBD2. V lost 5 bases, J lost 4 bases, and 3 bases stayed unmatched. The CDR3 sequence is 15 residues long. The chain's CDR3 is CASSQLAGGYNEQFF. The CDR3 coding sequence is TGTGCCAGCAGTCAACTAGCGGGAGGTTACAATGAGCAGTTCTTC.

This rearrangement joins TRBV20-1 to TRBJ2-7; 7 bases map to TRBD2. The CDR3 is made up of 14 amino acids. Germline loops: CDR1 DFQATT, CDR2 SNEGSKA (reference sequence). Losses at the gene ends were 3 bases for V and 2 bases for J; bases not matched to a gene: 7. CDR3 bases: TGCAGTGCTAGGGTCGAGCGGGGAGCCTACGAGCAGTACTTC. It is translated as CSARVERGAYEQYF.

The rearrangement uses TRBV7-9 and TRBJ2-3, with D maybe TRBD2 (6 bases). The germline V gene has CDR1 SEHNR and CDR2 FQNEAQ (reference sequence). The V gene lost 2 bases and the J gene lost 3 bases, with 15 bases spanning the gap. The length of the CDR3 is 16 residues. The CDR3 nucleotides are TGTGCCAGCAGCTTACGTCCGAATAGCGGAACAGATACGCAGTATTTT. Its translation: CASSLRPNSGTDTQYF.

The table lists this clonotype with many counts. The chain joins TRBV7-2 to TRBJ2-4; D unresolved. The V end lost 1 base, the J end lost 6 bases, and 16 bases lay between the germline ends. Germline V gives CDR1 SGHTA, CDR2 FQGNSA. This CDR3 spans 16 amino acids. The CDR3 region has the DNA TGTGCCAGCAGCTTAGTCCCCTCTAGGGTCGGAAACATTCAGTACTTC. Its translation: CASSLVPSRVGNIQYF. Full variable domain (rest looked up from reference TRBV7-2 and TRBJ2-4): GAGVSQSPSNKVTEKGKDVELRCDPISGHTALYWYRQSLGQGLEFLIYFQGNSAPDKSGLPSDRFSAERTGGSVSTLTIQRTQQEDSAVYLCASSLVPSRVGNIQYFGAGTRLSVL.

This clonotype showed up just a few times. The genes are TRBV20-1 and TRBJ1-4; possibly TRBD1 for D (5 bases). CDR1 is DFQATT, CDR2 SNEGSKA, per germline (reference sequence). The CDR3 runs 13 residues. Between the trimmed V and J ends, which lost 7 bases and 7 bases, there was a span of 16 bases. The DNA of the CDR3 is TGCAGTGTAACCGGGACGTCTACTGAAAAACTGTTTTTT. It codes for CSVTGTSTEKLFF.